Shown below are 28 T cell receptor beta chains from a single sample sequenced in a study of identical twins' blood T cells. MiXCR, run by TCRdb on the 5' RACE reads, gives a single entry per CDR3 protein. The sample gives 300,000 to 450,000 distinct CDR3 sequences, 28% of which show up once; about 6% is in the top ten. Sequencing used PBMCs. The receptors were sampled from a woman aged 18 to 49 in good health.

This sequence joins TRBV7-8 and TRBJ2-1, with D maybe TRBD1 (6 bases). The V end was cut by 6 bases, the J end by 2 bases, with 20 bases between. The germline V gene has CDR1 SGHVS and CDR2 FQNEAQ. The CDR3 loop spans 17 amino acids. This CDR3 is CASRQGMGAQTYNEQFF. DNA of the CDR3: TGTGCCAGCAGACAAGGGATGGGGGCTCAAACCTACAATGAGCAGTTCTTC. The variable domain in full, completed from reference TRBV7-8 and TRBJ2-1, reads GAGVSQSPRYKVAKRGQDVALRCDPISGHVSLFWYQQALGQGPEFLTYFQNEAQLDKSGLPSDRFFAERPEGSVSTLKIQRTQQEDSAVYLCASRQGMGAQTYNEQFFGPGTRLTVL.

This clonotype was seen only a few times. The chain employs TRBV2 and TRBJ1-5; D might be TRBD1 (6 bases). Germline CDR1 is SNHLY and CDR2 is FYNNEI. This CDR3 is built from 14 residues. The ends were cut back, 7 bases at V and 10 bases at J, with 20 bases in the middle. The CDR3 DNA reads TGTGCCAGCACCCTCCGGGACAACCAGGGACCCCAGCATTTT. Encoded protein: CASTLRDNQGPQHF.

The chain joins TRBV11-2 to TRBJ2-1; 11 nucleotides line up with TRBD2. V shed 5 bases and J 9 bases; nucleotides not matched to a gene: 12. Germline CDR1 and CDR2: SGHAT and FQNNGV. The CDR3 is 16 amino acids. As DNA, the CDR3 is TGTGCCAGCAGCAGCCTCGGACTAGCGGGTTTCGGTGAGCAGTTCTTC. Translation: CASSSLGLAGFGEQFF.

This clonotype was seen only once. The rearrangement uses TRBV3-1 and TRBJ2-3; no clear D gene. The germline CDR1 and CDR2 sequences are LGHDT and YNNKEL (reference sequence). The CDR3 totals 16 residues. Trimming shortened V by 1 base and J by 2 bases, and 13 bases separated the two germline ends. In DNA form, the CDR3 reads TGTGCCAGCAGCCAAGGAACCAAAAAATACACAGATACGCAGTATTTT. Encoded protein: CASSQGTKKYTDTQYF.

V and J are TRBV7-9 and TRBJ2-3; perhaps TRBD2 as D (5 bases). This CDR3 spans 16 amino acids. Germline-derived CDR1 and CDR2 are SEHNR and FQNEAQ (reference sequence). Trimming removed 7 bases from V and 0 bases from J, with 17 bases in between. The CDR3 loop is CASTAGTRTSTDTQYF. DNA of the CDR3: TGTGCCAGCACCGCAGGCACTAGAACTAGCACAGATACGCAGTATTTT.

The CDR3 DNA is TGTGCCAGCTCTCCCTGGTCCGGAGGCACTGAAGCTTTCTTT. It translates to CASSPWSGGTEAFF. The rearrangement links TRBV18 to TRBJ1-1; unclear D gene. V lost 6 bases to trimming and J lost 4 bases, with 15 bases between them. CDR3 length: 14 residues. The germline V gene encodes CDR1 KGHSH and CDR2 LQKENI.

A few counts support this clonotype. This rearrangement joins TRBV7-2 to TRBJ1-2, with D perhaps TRBD1 (5 bases). CDR1 SGHTA and CDR2 FQGNSA come from the germline V gene. Trimming shortened V by 2 bases and J by 4 bases, and 11 bases separated the two germline ends. There are 14 residues in the CDR3. The CDR3 DNA reads TGTGCCAGCAGCTTAATCAGGGTGAGCTATGGCTACACCTTC. Its protein product is CASSLIRVSYGYTF.

The chain recombines TRBV7-9 with TRBJ1-5, with D perhaps TRBD1 (5 bases). The CDR3 covers 15 residues. Germline-derived CDR1 and CDR2 are SEHNR and FQNEAQ (reference sequence). Trimming shortened V by 1 base and J by 3 bases, and 10 bases separated the two germline ends. The CDR3 DNA follows: TGTGCCAGCAGCTTAGGTGCAGGGATCAATCAGCCCCAGCATTTT. Translation: CASSLGAGINQPQHF.

To note about this clonotype: This likely comes from a read error, as the CDR3 has no conserved phenylalanine or tryptophan at its end. The CDR3 loop is CASSLTPLNTGELFV. CDR3 in DNA: TGTGCCAGCAGCTTAACACCCCTGAACACCGGGGAGCTGTTTGTT. The chain couples TRBV11-2 to TRBJ2-2; unclear D gene. Trimming left V 2 bases short and J 1 base short, with 8 bases between. The CDR3 consists of 15 residues. Germline V CDR1 and CDR2: SGHAT, FQNNGV.

There are a few counts of this clonotype. The genes are TRBV6-5 and TRBJ2-1; TRBD1 matches at 9 bases. J lost 8 bases, V lost 2 bases, and 7 bases had no gene match. CDR1 and CDR2 from the germline V gene are MNHEY and SVGAGI. This CDR3 spans 15 amino acids. CDR3 coding DNA: TGTGCCAGCAGTTACGCTGGGACAGGGATGTATGAGCAGTTCTTC. It codes for CASSYAGTGMYEQFF.

This clonotype has ten or more counts. The chain is built from TRBV12-3 or TRBV12-4 and TRBJ1-1; D perhaps matches TRBD1 (5 bases). This CDR3 is built from 13 residues. The V and J ends lost 2 bases and 8 bases respectively, with 12 bases between them. CDR3: CASSLQGGLEAFF. DNA for the CDR3: TGTGCCAGCAGTTTACAGGGAGGTCTAGAAGCTTTCTTT.

Only one count was recorded for this clonotype. In DNA form, the CDR3 reads TGTGCCAGCTCCCCCCAGGGAGCGGAAGAAGAGACCCAGTACTTC. This sequence encodes CASSPQGAEEETQYF. The chain combines TRBV18 with TRBJ2-5; perhaps D is TRBD1 or TRBD2 (5 bases each). V gave up 6 bases and J gave up 3 bases, with 17 bases separating them. This CDR3 is 15 amino acids long. Germline-derived CDR1 and CDR2 are KGHSH and LQKENI.

V gene TRBV27 combines with J gene TRBJ2-7, with D uncertain. CDR3 length: 13 amino acids. Germline lookup yields CDR1 MNHEY and CDR2 SMNVEV (reference sequence). V lost 6 bases and J lost 0, with 9 bases in between. Here the CDR3 DNA reads TGTGCCAGCAGACTCCTGAGCTCCTACGAGCAGTACTTC. Translating it yields CASRLLSSYEQYF.

As concerns this clonotype: One base away lies a much larger clone, so this may be a sequencing read error. V usage is TRBV29-1 and J usage is TRBJ1-5, with D unclear. Germline values: CDR1 SQVTM, CDR2 ANQGSEA. The CDR3 sequence is 13 residues long. In DNA, the CDR3 is TGCAGCGTTGAAATGGACTTAGGTCAGCCCCGGCATTTT. Amino acids: CSVEMDLGQPRHF. The variable domain in full, with the rest retrieved from reference TRBV29-1 and TRBJ1-5, is SAVISQKPSRDICQRGTSLTIQCQVDSQVTMMFWYRQQPGQSLTLIATANQGSEATYESGFVIDKFPISRPNLTFSTLTVSNMSPEDSSIYLCSVEMDLGQPRHFGDGTRLSIL.

The J gene is TRBJ2-7, the V gene TRBV18; TRBD1 matches at 8 bases. V was clipped by 0 bases and J by 7 bases; unmatched bases: 5. The CDR3 is 14 residues long. The germline CDR1 and CDR2 sequences are KGHSH and LQKENI. DNA for the CDR3: TGTGCCAGCTCACCACCGGGACAGGCCTTTGAGCAGTACTTC. Protein sequence: CASSPPGQAFEQYF.

The CDR3 DNA reads TGTGCCAGCAGCTTCCTAGCGGGAGGGCCCTCAGATACGCAGTATTTT. Translated: CASSFLAGGPSDTQYF. The J gene is TRBJ2-3, the V gene TRBV7-2; 12 nucleotides agree with TRBD2. Germline V gene data show CDR1 as SGHTA and CDR2 as FQGNSA. The CDR3 runs to 16 residues. V lost 3 bases, J lost 4 bases, and 5 bases stayed unmatched.

By sample share, this clonotype is medium-sized (0.01 to 0.1%). J is TRBJ2-2 and V is TRBV27; D is ambiguous. Germline V CDR1 and CDR2: MNHEY, SMNVEV (reference sequence). V was trimmed by 2 bases and J by 7 bases, leaving 8 bases between them. The CDR3 is 13 amino acids. The CDR3 region is CASSLGYGGELFF. CDR3 nucleotide sequence: TGTGCCAGCAGTTTAGGGTACGGCGGGGAGCTGTTTTTT.

This chain joins TRBV6-1 and TRBJ1-6, with a weak D call TRBD1 (6 bases). The CDR3 is 14 amino acids. In germline, CDR1 is MNHNS, CDR2 SASEGT. V was pared by 8 bases and J by 7 bases, with 15 bases between. CDR3 nucleotide sequence: TGTGCCAGCCGTATCAGGGGTGGAAATTCACCCCTCCACTTT. Protein: CASRIRGGNSPLHF.

The chain uses TRBV6-5 and TRBJ1-5; D uncertain. The CDR3 runs to 19 residues. V gave up 4 bases and J gave up 1 base, with 23 bases separating them. Per the germline V gene, CDR1 is MNHEY and CDR2 is SVGAGI. The CDR3 DNA is TGTGCCAGCAGTTTCCTCCAACGTCCAGAGCCGCGGAGCAATCAGCCCCAGCATTTT. Amino acid sequence: CASSFLQRPEPRSNQPQHF.

The CDR3 coding sequence is TGCAGCGTTGAAGGGGGCCAGAACACTGAAGCTTTCTTT. This sequence encodes CSVEGGQNTEAFF. V is TRBV29-1 and J is TRBJ1-1, with D perhaps TRBD1 (5 bases). Germline assignment: CDR1 SQVTM and CDR2 ANQGSEA. Trimming took off 1 base at V and 1 base at J, with 7 bases between the two ends. The CDR3 is made up of 13 amino acids.

This clonotype was detected a few times. The V and J genes are TRBV12-3 or TRBV12-4 and TRBJ2-7, with D perhaps given as TRBD1 or TRBD2 (5 bases each). This CDR3 has 15 residues. The germline V and J ends were trimmed by 3 bases and 2 bases, with 14 bases remaining between them. The CDR3 bases are TGTGCCAGCAGTTTCTCCGGGACCTCGACCTACGAGCAGTACTTC. This translates into CASSFSGTSTYEQYF.

The J gene is TRBJ1-1, the V gene TRBV9, with TRBD1 as a possible D gene (5 bases). The CDR3 contains 17 residues. V dropped 0 bases and J dropped 0 bases, with 15 bases sitting between them. Germline CDR1 is SGDLS and CDR2 is YYNGEE. CDR3 DNA: TGTGCCAGCAGCGTAGCAATACAGGCGCCCTTGAACACTGAAGCTTTCTTT. Translated, it gives CASSVAIQAPLNTEAFF.

This clonotype was counted between two and nine times. V gene TRBV11-2 combines with J gene TRBJ2-5; D not certain. Between the trimmed V and J ends, which lost 2 bases and 3 bases, there was a span of 13 bases. Germline V gene sequence: CDR1 SGHAT, CDR2 FQNNGV. This CDR3 has 15 amino acids. In nucleotides, the CDR3 is TGTGCCAGCAGCTTAATCATCGATTGGAAAGAGACCCAGTACTTC. Amino acids: CASSLIIDWKETQYF.

As to this clonotype: Since a much larger clone is just one base distant, this may be a read error. The genes are TRBV25-1 and TRBJ2-3; 9 nucleotides match TRBD2. Trimming cost V 4 bases and J 3 bases; bases outside gene matches: 5. The germline gives CDR1 MGHDK, CDR2 SYGVNS. The CDR3 has 15 amino acids. The CDR3 protein is CASSVVAGVTDTQYF. The CDR3 DNA reads as TGTGCCAGCAGTGTGGTAGCGGGAGTGACAGATACGCAGTATTTT.

This clonotype was observed at least ten times. The chain has TRBV9 and TRBJ2-1; 8 nucleotides agree with TRBD2. This CDR3 region has 16 residues. Germline V gives CDR1 SGDLS, CDR2 YYNGEE. After removal of 0 bases from V and 9 bases from J, the junction contained 11 bases not matched to a gene. The CDR3 sequence is CASSVVSAGGLGEQFF. The CDR3 bases are TGTGCCAGCAGCGTAGTATCGGCGGGGGGTCTCGGTGAGCAGTTCTTC.

A few counts support this clonotype. The chain has TRBV20-1 and TRBJ1-5, with no clear D. This CDR3 contains 13 residues. Deletions cut 6 bases from V and 3 bases from J, with 12 bases between. Germline lookup yields CDR1 DFQATT and CDR2 SNEGSKA (reference sequence). In DNA, the CDR3 is TGCAGTGCCGGTGGGTCCGCCAATCAGCCCCAGCATTTT. Amino acid sequence: CSAGGSANQPQHF.

Concerning this clonotype: This sequence may be a read error, since a much larger clone differs from it by one base. V gene TRBV15 combines with J gene TRBJ1-2; D uncertain. From germline, CDR1 is LNHNV and CDR2 YYDKDF (reference sequence). This CDR3 comprises 15 residues. V lost 4 bases, J lost 5 bases, and 17 bases lay in between. CDR3 in amino acids: CATSIDREPQYGYTF. The CDR3 DNA reads as TGTGCCACCAGCATAGATCGTGAGCCGCAATATGGCTACACCTTC.

This clonotype was recorded many times. The chain links TRBV7-9 to TRBJ1-2; maybe TRBD1 (6 bases). Germline CDR1 reads SEHNR; CDR2 reads FQNEAQ (reference sequence). Deletions cut 5 bases from V and 4 bases from J, with 11 bases between. The CDR3 is 13 residues long. The CDR3 region has the DNA TGTGCCAGCAGCCTCACAGGGACCTATGGCTACACCTTC. Protein: CASSLTGTYGYTF. Together with reference TRBV7-9 and TRBJ1-2, the CDR3 gives the full variable domain: DTGVSQNPRHKITKRGQNVTFRCDPISEHNRLYWYRQTLGQGPEFLTYFQNEAQLEKSRLLSDRFSAERPKGSFSTLEIQRTEQGDSAMYLCASSLTGTYGYTFGSGTRLTVV.